These T cell receptor beta chains were read from a single sample in a study of shared clonotypes between healthy human individuals. This table comes from immunoSEQ multiplex PCR, and its TCRdb copy is limited to in-frame clones, with some not included. The data hold about 1.5 million clones, with under 99% observed a single time. Sequenced input: naive CD4+ T cells sorted from blood. The receptor source for this set is a young man in good health. Both conserved end residues are part of each CDR3. A D gene is named only where the DNA matches it firmly. Size is stated for part of the rows, as once, few or many counts, or as a class when the clone is expanded.

clone_size,j_call,d_call,v_call,cdr3_aa,cdr3_nt
.,TRBJ1-1,.,TRBV6-6,CASSWHRAGTEAFF,TGTGCCAGCAGTTGGCACCGGGCCGGCACTGAAGCTTTCTTT
.,TRBJ1-1,TRBD1,TRBV9,CASSVAVQGATEAFF,TGTGCCAGCAGCGTAGCGGTCCAGGGGGCGACTGAAGCTTTCTTT
.,TRBJ2-5,.,TRBV7-3,CASSPHLNQETQYF,TGTGCCAGCAGCCCTCACCTCAACCAAGAGACCCAGTACTTC
.,TRBJ1-2,.,TRBV19,CASSLQGGYGYTF,TGTGCCAGTAGCCTACAGGGCGGGTATGGCTACACCTTC
.,TRBJ1-1,TRBD1,TRBV19,CASRQGTEAFF,TGTGCCAGTAGACAGGGGACTGAAGCTTTCTTT
.,TRBJ2-3,.,TRBV5-6,CASSWVGAGNTDTQYF,TGTGCCAGCAGCTGGGTAGGGGCGGGTAACACAGATACGCAGTATTTT
once,TRBJ1-5,TRBD1,TRBV28,CASSGQAYSNQPQHF,TGTGCCAGCAGTGGACAGGCGTATAGCAATCAGCCCCAGCATTTT
.,TRBJ2-7,TRBD2,TRBV18,CASSPLGGGGGSSYEQYF,TGTGCCAGCTCACCACTGGGTGGCGGGGGAGGAAGCTCCTACGAGCAGTACTTC
.,TRBJ1-5,.,TRBV5-6,CASSTGRGNQPQHF,TGTGCCAGCAGCACCGGACGGGGCAATCAGCCCCAGCATTTT
.,TRBJ1-4,.,TRBV4-1,CASSQEFKLFF,TGCGCCAGCAGCCAAGAATTTAAACTGTTTTTT
.,TRBJ2-1,TRBD1,TRBV18,CASSRGQVAYNEQFF,TGTGCCAGCTCCCGAGGACAGGTAGCCTACAATGAGCAGTTCTTC